These 32 T cell receptor beta chains share one sample of origin, sequenced in a study of beta chain features in type 1 diabetes. General study points: All four CD4+ subsets of Type 1 diabetes patients contained TCRB CDR3s that were moderately but significantly shorter.

What these receptors recognize is not known. The investigators reverse transcribed all of the isolated RNA, so they sequenced expressed TCRB transcripts. Here immunoSEQ multiplex PCR was the method, and the copy in TCRdb shows in-frame clones only, minus some. The top ten clones hold around 2.4% of a sample with approximately 30,000 clones, about 61% of them seen once. The sequenced sample was Tregs from blood. The source is a woman between 25 and 40 years old with type 1 diabetes.

This clone is a singleton in its sample. The rearrangement uses TRBV5-4 and TRBJ2-4; 8 nucleotides match TRBD2. V lost 2 bases and J lost 5; bases outside the gene matches: 9. Germline CDR1 is SGHNT and CDR2 is YYREEE (reference sequence). CDR3 length: 16 amino acids. The CDR3 coding sequence is TGTGCCAGCAGCTTCCCCAGCGGGAGTACCGAAAACATTCAGTACTTC. This codes for CASSFPSGSTENIQYF. The full variable domain, rest sourced from reference TRBV5-4 and TRBJ2-4, is ETGVTQSPTHLIKTRGQQVTLRCSSQSGHNTVSWYQQALGQGPQFIFQYYREEENGRGNFPPRFSGLQFPNYSSELNVNALELDDSALYLCASSFPSGSTENIQYFGAGTRLSVL.

The chain has TRBV11-2 and TRBJ2-5; D uncertain. The V gene's germline CDR1 is SGHAT and CDR2 FQNNGV. The length of the CDR3 is 14 residues. With 4 bases removed from V and 2 bases from J, the gap between germline ends came to 11 bases. The CDR3 coding sequence is TGTGCCAGCAGCTACCAGGATAGGCAAGAGACCCAGTACTTC. As protein: CASSYQDRQETQYF.

This clone was picked up a small number of times. The genes are TRBV2 and TRBJ2-4; no clear D gene. The germline gives CDR1 SNHLY, CDR2 FYNNEI. The V end was cut by 5 bases, the J end by 0 bases, with 14 bases between. CDR3 length: 16 amino acids. The CDR3 reads CASSQGMRLAKNIQYF. Here the CDR3 DNA reads TGTGCCAGCAGTCAAGGGATGCGACTAGCCAAAAACATTCAGTACTTC.

About this clone itself: Germline and junction disagree at one end, which may indicate a read error. Additional DNA sequences in this sample encode the identical CDR3. The chain uses TRBV15 and TRBJ1-1, with D possibly being TRBD1 (6 bases). The CDR3 consists of 17 residues. Germline V CDR1 and CDR2: LNHNV, YYDKDF (reference sequence). DNA for the CDR3: TGTGCCACCAGCAGAGCAAGTGGCACGGCTCGGGACACCGAAGCTTTCTTT. As protein: CATSRASGTARDTEAFF.

V usage is TRBV4-2 and J usage is TRBJ2-2; TRBD2 matches 7 bases. Germline loops: CDR1 LGHNA, CDR2 YNFKEQ. CDR3 length equals 16 residues. The V segment lost 6 bases and the J segment 6 bases; nucleotides outside the gene matches: 13. CDR3 loop: CASRAFAGEVAGELFF. The CDR3, as DNA: TGTGCCAGCAGGGCTTTTGCGGGAGAGGTTGCCGGGGAGCTGTTTTTT.

The chain couples TRBV2 to TRBJ1-5, with 7 bases that match TRBD1. Germline trimming cut 4 bases from V and 2 bases from J; bases unmatched to any gene: 5. CDR1 is SNHLY and CDR2 is FYNNEI in the germline V gene. This CDR3 spans 15 amino acids. The DNA of the CDR3 is TGTGCCAGCAGTGTGGAAGGGGGCGGCAATCAGCCCCAGCATTTT. Amino acid sequence: CASSVEGGGNQPQHF.

This clone has just a few counts. V and J are TRBV7-9 and TRBJ1-2; D unclear. Trimming left V 1 base short and J 7 bases short, with 13 bases between. This CDR3 is built from 14 residues. The germline V gene has CDR1 SEHNR and CDR2 FQNEAQ (reference sequence). This chain's CDR3 is CASSLEAGRGGYTF. In nucleotides, the CDR3 is TGTGCCAGCAGCTTAGAGGCCGGTCGGGGTGGCTACACCTTC.

The chain employs TRBV18 and TRBJ2-1; 10 bases align to TRBD2. The junction had 8 bases not matched to a gene; V was cut back by 3 bases and J by 9 bases. Germline values: CDR1 KGHSH, CDR2 LQKENI. The CDR3 loop spans 15 amino acids. CDR3 protein: CASSPSLAGEGEQFF. The CDR3 coding sequence is TGTGCCAGCTCACCTAGCCTAGCGGGAGAGGGTGAGCAGTTCTTC.

The chain recombines TRBV6-1 with TRBJ2-1; TRBD2 aligns across 9 bases. Germline CDR1 and CDR2: MNHNS and SASEGT. Trimming cost V 9 bases and J 9 bases; bases outside gene matches: 9. There are 13 residues in the CDR3. The CDR3 DNA follows: TGTGCCAGTGGGTCTCTAGCGGGATTTGAGCAGTTCTTC. It is translated as CASGSLAGFEQFF.

This clone was seen a single time. The CDR3 sequence: CASSLGLAGGHQETQYF. DNA for the CDR3: TGTGCCAGCAGCCTGGGGCTAGCGGGAGGTCATCAAGAGACCCAGTACTTC. The chain carries TRBV2 and TRBJ2-5; 11 positions agree with TRBD2. The CDR3 spans 17 residues. V lost 6 bases, J lost 2 bases, and 11 bases stayed unmatched. Germline lookup yields CDR1 SNHLY and CDR2 FYNNEI.

This clone was counted between two and nine times. V is TRBV7-2 and J is TRBJ2-7, with 8 bases aligning to TRBD2. Germline trimming cut 1 base from V and 2 bases from J; bases unmatched to any gene: 4. This CDR3 is 15 amino acids long. Germline-derived CDR1 and CDR2 are SGHTA and FQGNSA. CDR3 loop: CASSLVSGRTYEQYF. The CDR3, as DNA: TGTGCCAGCAGCTTAGTCAGCGGGAGAACCTACGAGCAGTACTTC.

V is TRBV14 and J is TRBJ1-2; D might be TRBD1 (5 bases). The CDR3 has 14 amino acids. Trimming shortened V by 1 base and J by 3 bases, and 9 bases separated the two germline ends. Per germline, CDR1 SGHDN and CDR2 FVKESK. The CDR3 here is CASSQGGRHYGYTF. CDR3 sequence (DNA): TGTGCCAGCAGCCAAGGGGGCAGGCACTATGGCTACACCTTC.

The gene calls are TRBV7-6 and TRBJ2-7, with 9 bases aligning to TRBD2. Germline assignment: CDR1 SGHVS and CDR2 FNYEAQ. The trim removed 0 bases at V and 7 bases at J, leaving 1 base unmatched. CDR3 length equals 13 residues. The CDR3: CASSLATSGEQYF. The CDR3 region has the DNA TGTGCCAGCAGCTTAGCGACTAGCGGAGAGCAGTACTTC.

This clone was seen a handful of times. This CDR3 reads CASSSPGQGVEEQYF. The DNA for the CDR3 is TGTGCCAGCAGTTCGCCCGGACAGGGAGTGGAGGAGCAGTACTTC. The genes are TRBV6-6 and TRBJ2-7; 8 positions match TRBD1. The CDR3 spans 15 residues. V lost 4 bases to trimming and J lost 7 bases; unmatched junction nucleotides: 12. Looked up from germline, CDR1 is MNHNY and CDR2 is SVGAGI (reference sequence).

Notes on this clone: An end of the junction does not agree with germline; a read error may underlie this. This chain joins TRBV5-1 and TRBJ2-7; 8 positions match TRBD2. Germline V gene sequence: CDR1 SGHRS, CDR2 YFSETQ. The CDR3 is 13 residues long. CDR3 in DNA: TGCGCCAGCAGCTTGGAAGTTCGCGGGAGGCTCCTCTTC. Translation: CASSLEVRGRLLF.

This chain uses TRBV2 with TRBJ2-1; D gene ambiguous. Deletions cut 1 base from V and 0 bases from J, with 7 bases between. The CDR3 has 15 residues. Germline V gene data show CDR1 as SNHLY and CDR2 as FYNNEI. The DNA of the CDR3 is TGTGCCAGCAGTGAAGGCTGGAGCTCCTACAATGAGCAGTTCTTC. This codes for CASSEGWSSYNEQFF.

The chain uses TRBV25-1 and TRBJ2-5, with TRBD2 matching 7 bases. V gave up 3 bases and J gave up 11 bases; unmatched junction bases: 3. This CDR3 has 11 amino acids. CDR1 is MGHDK, CDR2 SYGVNS, per germline. CDR3 protein: CASSEGGEQYF. In DNA form, the CDR3 reads TGTGCCAGCAGTGAGGGAGGGGAGCAGTACTTC.

This clone was counted only a few times. The rearrangement joins TRBV9 to TRBJ2-1; 12 bases align to TRBD1. Germline-derived CDR1 and CDR2 are SGDLS and YYNGEE. CDR3 size: 17 residues. Germline trimming cut 4 bases from V and 9 bases from J; bases unmatched to any gene: 14. The CDR3 sequence is CASSPRVGTGGFGEQFF. The CDR3 coding sequence is TGTGCCAGCAGCCCGCGGGTAGGGACAGGGGGCTTCGGTGAGCAGTTCTTC.

The chain is built from TRBV5-4 and TRBJ2-3; perhaps TRBD2 as D (5 bases). In germline, CDR1 is SGHNT, CDR2 YYREEE (reference sequence). With 6 bases removed from V and 2 bases from J, the gap between germline ends came to 10 bases. CDR3 length equals 13 residues. The CDR3 DNA sequence: TGTGCCAGCACCGGGGAAAACACAGATACGCAGTATTTT. Protein sequence: CASTGENTDTQYF. Looking up the rest from reference TRBV5-4 and TRBJ2-3 gives the full variable domain: ETGVTQSPTHLIKTRGQQVTLRCSSQSGHNTVSWYQQALGQGPQFIFQYYREEENGRGNFPPRFSGLQFPNYSSELNVNALELDDSALYLCASTGENTDTQYFGPGTRLTVL.

This clone showed up just once. This rearrangement joins TRBV19 to TRBJ2-7; TRBD2 matches 12 bases. Per the germline V gene, CDR1 is LNHDA and CDR2 is SQIVND (reference sequence). This CDR3 has 14 amino acids. V gave up 5 bases and J gave up 3 bases; unmatched junction bases: 2. DNA for the CDR3: TGTGCCAGTAGTCAGACTAGCGGGAGCTACGAGCAGTACTTC. Its protein is CASSQTSGSYEQYF.

The chain recombines TRBV5-1 with TRBJ2-3; 7 nucleotides align to TRBD1. Germline V gene lookup returns CDR1 SGHRS and CDR2 YFSETQ. The ends lost 2 bases at V and 2 bases at J; junction bases unmatched: 8. The CDR3 is 16 residues long. The CDR3 loop is CASSFQTGLNTDTQYF. Written as DNA, the CDR3 is TGCGCCAGCAGCTTCCAGACAGGGTTGAACACAGATACGCAGTATTTT.

V gene TRBV19 combines with J gene TRBJ2-1, with TRBD2 matching over 11 bases. Germline V gene data show CDR1 as LNHDA and CDR2 as SQIVND (reference sequence). The CDR3 is 13 amino acids. The ends lost 6 bases at V and 7 bases at J; junction bases unmatched: 2. CDR3 region: CASRVAGGNEQFF. The DNA of the CDR3 is TGTGCCAGTAGGGTAGCGGGAGGGAATGAGCAGTTCTTC.

The chain carries TRBV16 and TRBJ2-7; the match to TRBD1 covers 8 bases. The CDR3 sequence is 14 residues long. Germline CDR1 is KGHSY and CDR2 is FQNENV. V trimming: 4 bases; J trimming: 5 bases; junction bases outside the gene matches: 7. DNA of the CDR3: TGTGCCAGCAGCCCCCAGGGGGCGTCGAACGAGCAGTACTTC. Protein: CASSPQGASNEQYF.

CDR3 residues: CASSLLAGGLSYNEQFF. The DNA for the CDR3 is TGCGCCAGCAGTCTATTAGCGGGAGGGCTCTCCTACAATGAGCAGTTCTTC. This rearrangement joins TRBV5-1 to TRBJ2-1, with 11 bases fitting TRBD2. CDR3 size: 17 residues. With 5 bases clipped from V and 0 bases from J, the junction kept 7 bases outside the gene matches. CDR1 SGHRS and CDR2 YFSETQ come from the germline V gene.

This clone occurred once. This sequence joins TRBV7-9 and TRBJ2-5; D is unclear. This CDR3 spans 15 amino acids. Germline V gene data show CDR1 as SEHNR and CDR2 as FQNEAQ (reference sequence). Trimming shortened V by 2 bases and J by 2 bases, and 12 bases separated the two germline ends. CDR3 DNA sequence: TGTGCCAGCAGCTTAACCGTTCGCAGGCAAGAGACCCAGTACTTC. It specifies CASSLTVRRQETQYF. Together with reference TRBV7-9 and TRBJ2-5, the CDR3 gives the full variable domain: DTGVSQNPRHKITKRGQNVTFRCDPISEHNRLYWYRQTLGQGPEFLTYFQNEAQLEKSRLLSDRFSAERPKGSFSTLEIQRTEQGDSAMYLCASSLTVRRQETQYFGPGTRLLVL.

The chain combines TRBV18 with TRBJ2-5; 9 bases map to TRBD2. CDR1 is KGHSH and CDR2 is LQKENI in the germline V gene. The CDR3 extends over 14 amino acids. Trimming took 3 bases from V and 1 from J; bases not matched to a gene: 0. As DNA, the CDR3 is TGTGCCAGCTCACCGCGGGAGGGCCAAGAGACCCAGTACTTC. Amino acid sequence: CASSPREGQETQYF.

As regards this clone: One junction end does not reproduce the germline sequence, and a read error may be involved. V and J are TRBV20-1 and TRBJ2-3, with TRBD2 matching 14 bases. The CDR3 is made up of 11 amino acids. Germline V gives CDR1 DFQATT, CDR2 SNEGSKA (reference sequence). The CDR3 nucleotides are TGCAGTGTAACCCTCGGGACTAGCGGGAGTTTT. It encodes CSVTLGTSGSF.

V is TRBV6-6 and J is TRBJ2-1; tentative D call: TRBD2 (5 bases). The V gene lost 6 bases and the J gene lost 0 bases, with 9 bases spanning the gap. The CDR3 is made up of 14 amino acids. The V gene's germline CDR1 is MNHNY and CDR2 SVGAGI (reference sequence). The CDR3 sequence: CASSLATSYNEQFF. Written as DNA, the CDR3 is TGTGCCAGCAGCTTAGCGACCTCCTACAATGAGCAGTTCTTC.

This clone was observed a few times. V and J are TRBV19 and TRBJ1-4; 10 bases are shared with TRBD1. Germline V CDR1 and CDR2: LNHDA, SQIVND (reference sequence). The CDR3 contains 14 residues. V was clipped by 7 bases and J by 8 bases; unmatched bases: 7. The chain's CDR3 is CASTTTGGPEKLFF. The CDR3 DNA follows: TGTGCCAGTACCACGACAGGGGGCCCCGAAAAACTGTTTTTT.

This chain joins TRBV10-3 and TRBJ1-1, with TRBD1 identical over 7 bases. The CDR3 length is 13 residues. The V and J ends lost 6 bases and 6 bases, in that order; junction bases with no gene match: 7. CDR1 ENHRY and CDR2 SYGVKD come from the germline V gene. The CDR3 sequence is CAIRVTGDAEAFF. The CDR3 DNA reads TGTGCCATCAGGGTCACAGGGGACGCTGAAGCTTTCTTT.

This chain links TRBV5-4 with TRBJ2-7; 8 bases map to TRBD2. This CDR3 spans 15 amino acids. Germline V gene lookup returns CDR1 SGHNT and CDR2 YYREEE (reference sequence). V lost 2 bases to trimming and J lost 6 bases; unmatched junction nucleotides: 10. The CDR3 loop is CASSFPGGANGEQYF. The DNA of the CDR3 is TGTGCCAGCAGCTTTCCGGGAGGGGCCAATGGCGAGCAGTACTTC.

This clone was seen more than once but under ten times. V is TRBV28 and J is TRBJ1-2; 7 nucleotides agree with TRBD1. Germline V gives CDR1 MDHEN, CDR2 SYDVKM. The ends lost 5 bases at V and 3 bases at J; junction bases unmatched: 6. The CDR3 has 14 residues. Here the CDR3 reads CASSPTDRDYGYTF. Written as DNA, the CDR3 is TGTGCCAGCAGTCCGACAGACAGGGACTATGGCTACACCTTC.